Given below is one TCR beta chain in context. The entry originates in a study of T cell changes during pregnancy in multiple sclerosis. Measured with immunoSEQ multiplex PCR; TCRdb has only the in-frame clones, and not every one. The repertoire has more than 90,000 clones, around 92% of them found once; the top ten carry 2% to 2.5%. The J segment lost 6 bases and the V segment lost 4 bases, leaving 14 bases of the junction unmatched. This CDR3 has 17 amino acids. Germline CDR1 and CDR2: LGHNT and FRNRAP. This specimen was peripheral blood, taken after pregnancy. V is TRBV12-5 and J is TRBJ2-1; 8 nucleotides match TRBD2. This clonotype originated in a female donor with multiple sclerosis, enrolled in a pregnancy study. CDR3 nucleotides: TGTGCTAGTGGTTCCGGCAATAGCGGGACATCATTCAATGAGCAGTTCTTC. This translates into CASGSGNSGTSFNEQFF.